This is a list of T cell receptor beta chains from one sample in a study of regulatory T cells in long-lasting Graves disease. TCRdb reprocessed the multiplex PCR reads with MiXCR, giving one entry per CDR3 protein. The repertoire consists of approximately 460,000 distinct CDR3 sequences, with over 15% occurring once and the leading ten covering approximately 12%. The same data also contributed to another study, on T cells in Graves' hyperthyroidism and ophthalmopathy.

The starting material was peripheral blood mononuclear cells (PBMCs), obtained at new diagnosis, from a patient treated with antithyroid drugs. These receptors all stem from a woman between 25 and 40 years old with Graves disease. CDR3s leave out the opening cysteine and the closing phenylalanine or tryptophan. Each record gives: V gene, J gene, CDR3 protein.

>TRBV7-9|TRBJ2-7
ASSLNSDPRHEQY
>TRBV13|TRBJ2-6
ASSLGQGASSGANVLT
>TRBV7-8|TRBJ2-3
ASSLLAASTDTQY
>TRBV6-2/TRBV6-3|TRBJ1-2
ASSYSTDRTFYGYT
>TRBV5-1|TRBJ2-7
ASSTGQLSYEQY
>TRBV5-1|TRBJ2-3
ASSLTGGTTDTQY
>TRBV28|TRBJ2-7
ASSGPGTSGIKGNYEQY
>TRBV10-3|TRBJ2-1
AISEAASSSYNEQF
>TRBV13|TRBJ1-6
ASSPGTGYGRVSPLH
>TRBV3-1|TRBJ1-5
ASSRSVRQPQH
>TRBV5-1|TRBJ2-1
ASSTRGLAAYNEQF
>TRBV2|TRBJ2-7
ASSVHEQY
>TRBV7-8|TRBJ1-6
ASRGGARTSPLH
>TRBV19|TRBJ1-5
ASSLVGRDQPQH
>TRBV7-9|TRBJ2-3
ASSPRGPNTDTQY
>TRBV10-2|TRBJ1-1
ASSREGDTEAF
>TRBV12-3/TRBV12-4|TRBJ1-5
ASGRTGGNQPQH
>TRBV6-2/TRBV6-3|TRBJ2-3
ASSSGTSSTDTQY
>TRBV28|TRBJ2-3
ASSDQTDTQY
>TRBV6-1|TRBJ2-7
ASRKAGTSGSYEQY
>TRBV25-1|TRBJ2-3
ASSDIGRSRSDTQY
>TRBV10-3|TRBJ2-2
AVHRDRALTGELF
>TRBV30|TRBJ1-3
AWSVQAGNTIY
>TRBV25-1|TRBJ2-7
ASSDGTSGRALVDEQY
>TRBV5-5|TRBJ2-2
ASSPLPKAGTGELF
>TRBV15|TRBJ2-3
ATSRAAGGPPDTQY
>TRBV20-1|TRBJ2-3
SARIPRRVGDTQY
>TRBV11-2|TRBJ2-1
ASSLNERNEQF
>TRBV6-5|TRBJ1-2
ASSYSGHGVGYT
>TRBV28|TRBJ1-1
ASSFLTSTEAF
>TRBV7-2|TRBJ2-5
ASSAGGLKETQY